The 29 T cell receptor beta chains presented below share a single source sample, sequenced in a study of blood T cells in healthy people across ages. The authors ran a second PCR of 7 to 11 cycles using a sample-barcoded 5' primer and a J-beta primer mix. TCRdb re-called the 5' RACE reads through MiXCR, storing one row per CDR3 protein. Here the sample spans 450,000 to 700,000 distinct CDR3 sequences, approximately 27% being singletons. The sequenced sample was blood. The source of these receptors is a woman between 65 and 79 years old in good health.

The chain employs TRBV12-3 or TRBV12-4 and TRBJ2-5, with TRBD1 identical over 9 bases. The CDR3 is 15 amino acids. The J segment lost 1 base and the V segment lost 5 bases, leaving 5 bases of the junction unmatched. CDR3 protein: CASSPGQGPQETQYF. The CDR3 coding sequence is TGTGCCAGCAGTCCGGGACAGGGCCCCCAAGAGACCCAGTACTTC.

The chain joins TRBV2 to TRBJ1-2, with D hard to call. The CDR3 length is 9 residues. The germline V gene has CDR1 SNHLY and CDR2 FYNNEI. V was cut by 5 bases and J by 14 bases, with 9 bases left in between. CDR3: CASSTEGTF. The CDR3 region has the DNA TGTGCCAGCAGTACTGAAGGGACCTTC.

This clonotype was detected a few times. This chain connects TRBV30 to TRBJ2-1; 9 bases agree with TRBD2. CDR1 is GTSNPN and CDR2 is SVGIG in the germline V gene (reference sequence). V lost 3 bases, J lost 0 bases, and 3 bases stayed unmatched. The CDR3 spans 15 residues. DNA of the CDR3: TGTGCCTGGAGCGTGACTAGCGGCTCCTACAATGAGCAGTTCTTC. Amino acids: CAWSVTSGSYNEQFF.

This clonotype was picked up a small number of times. This chain uses TRBV20-1 with TRBJ1-2; 7 positions agree with TRBD1. This CDR3 contains 13 residues. Germline loops: CDR1 DFQATT, CDR2 SNEGSKA (reference sequence). After removal of 3 bases from V and 8 bases from J, the junction contained 9 bases not matched to a gene. Here the CDR3 reads CSASHRGTFGYTF. The CDR3 DNA is TGCAGTGCTAGTCACAGGGGAACCTTCGGCTACACCTTC.

This clonotype was seen only a few times. The chain recombines TRBV10-3 with TRBJ2-1; 11 nucleotides agree with TRBD1. After removal of 6 bases from V and 8 bases from J, the junction contained 12 bases not matched to a gene. CDR3 length equals 16 residues. The germline gives CDR1 ENHRY, CDR2 SYGVKD. CDR3 loop: CAISQSPGQGGDEQFF. The CDR3 DNA reads TGTGCCATCAGCCAAAGTCCGGGACAGGGGGGAGATGAGCAGTTCTTC.

CDR3 amino acids: CSARGAGNRDTQYF. Written as DNA, the CDR3 is TGCAGTGCTAGAGGTGCGGGGAATAGAGATACGCAGTATTTT. The rearrangement links TRBV20-1 to TRBJ2-3; D possibly corresponds to TRBD2 (6 bases). This CDR3 has 14 residues. V was cut by 1 base and J by 5 bases, with 13 bases left in between. Germline CDR1 is DFQATT and CDR2 is SNEGSKA (reference sequence).

This chain uses TRBV6-2 or TRBV6-3 with TRBJ2-6; TRBD1 matches 7 bases. The germline V gene has CDR1 MNHEY and CDR2 SVGEGT. Unmatched junction bases numbered 15, after V lost 6 bases and J lost 1 base. This CDR3 region has 19 residues. For the CDR3, the DNA is TGTGCCAGCAGCAGTGGGCACAGGGGTGGTGGGTCTGGGGCCAACGTCCTGACTTTC. Translating it yields CASSSGHRGGGSGANVLTF.

This clonotype has just a few counts. The chain couples TRBV6-5 to TRBJ2-5, with D possibly being TRBD1 (6 bases). The CDR3 has 13 residues. V was clipped by 10 bases and J by 2 bases, with 14 bases between them. The V gene's germline CDR1 is MNHEY and CDR2 SVGAGI. CDR3 in DNA: TGTGCCACCGCCCCGGGACATCAAGAGACCCAGTACTTC. This encodes CATAPGHQETQYF.

The rearrangement links TRBV10-3 to TRBJ1-2, with TRBD1 matching 8 bases. The CDR3 contains 15 residues. Germline-derived CDR1 and CDR2 are ENHRY and SYGVKD. Losses at the gene ends were 5 bases for V and 0 bases for J; bases not matched to a gene: 5. CDR3 in amino acids: CAISFGQGTNYGYTF. CDR3 DNA sequence: TGTGCCATCAGTTTCGGACAGGGAACTAACTATGGCTACACCTTC.

This sequence joins TRBV5-1 and TRBJ1-1; D call uncertain. This CDR3 has 14 residues. Trimming stripped 0 bases from V and 4 bases from J, with 10 bases between. The germline CDR1 and CDR2 sequences are SGHRS and YFSETQ. Here the CDR3 DNA reads TGCGCCAGCAGCTTGGGCCAGGAGGGCACTGAAGCTTTCTTT. Translation: CASSLGQEGTEAFF.

CDR3 bases: TGCGCCAGCAGCTCAACCCCGGGACTTGAAGAGACCCAGTACTTC. Encoded protein: CASSSTPGLEETQYF. The rearrangement uses TRBV5-1 and TRBJ2-5; a weak D match, TRBD2 (6 bases). Germline V gene sequence: CDR1 SGHRS, CDR2 YFSETQ. This CDR3 region has 15 residues. Trimming shortened V by 3 bases and J by 3 bases, and 15 bases separated the two germline ends.

On this clonotype itself: Sequence at one end of the junction differs from germline and may be a read error. This rearrangement joins TRBV6-1 to TRBJ2-5; maybe TRBD2 (6 bases). The germline CDR1 and CDR2 sequences are MNHNS and SASEGT. There are 13 residues in the CDR3. The CDR3, as DNA: TGTGCCAGCAGTAAGGAGGGAGGAGAGGCCCAGTACTTC. This encodes CASSKEGGEAQYF.

The chain employs TRBV20-1 and TRBJ1-4, with a possible D match to TRBD1 (5 bases). Trimming took 7 bases from V and 2 from J, leaving 11 bases between them. The CDR3 spans 13 residues. The germline V gene encodes CDR1 DFQATT and CDR2 SNEGSKA (reference sequence). CDR3: CSVGRPTNEKLFF. As DNA, the CDR3 is TGCAGTGTGGGACGGCCGACTAATGAAAAACTGTTTTTT.

This clonotype appeared a few times. The CDR3 nucleotides read TGTGCCAGCAGGGACGGCGGACACTCTGGAAACACCATATATTTT. The encoded protein is CASRDGGHSGNTIYF. The chain links TRBV12-3 or TRBV12-4 to TRBJ1-3; perhaps TRBD1 as D (5 bases). This CDR3 contains 15 residues. V lost 6 bases and J lost 0, with 12 bases in between.

The chain uses TRBV3-1 and TRBJ1-1; D not certain. The CDR3 is 15 amino acids. V was clipped by 6 bases and J by 0 bases, with 14 bases between them. The germline V gene has CDR1 LGHDT and CDR2 YNNKEL (reference sequence). The CDR3 DNA reads TGTGCCAGCAGTATCCACAGAGCAATGAACACTGAAGCTTTCTTT. Protein product: CASSIHRAMNTEAFF.

Only a few counts were recorded for this clonotype. The J gene is TRBJ2-1, the V gene TRBV7-9, with 10 bases that match TRBD2. V gave up 5 bases and J gave up 4 bases; unmatched junction bases: 2. Per the germline V gene, CDR1 is SEHNR and CDR2 is FQNEAQ (reference sequence). The CDR3 runs to 14 residues. The DNA for the CDR3 is TGTGCCAGCAGCCCAGCGGGGGGGTACAATGAGCAGTTCTTC. As protein: CASSPAGGYNEQFF.

The V call is TRBV5-1, the J call TRBJ2-1; 11 bases match TRBD2. The J segment lost 6 bases and the V segment lost 1 base, leaving 6 bases of the junction unmatched. This CDR3 has 16 residues. Germline V gene data show CDR1 as SGHRS and CDR2 as YFSETQ. CDR3 region: CASSLRPSGGLNEQFF. CDR3 nucleotide sequence: TGCGCCAGCAGCTTGCGACCTAGCGGGGGGCTCAATGAGCAGTTCTTC.

Concerning this clonotype: A read error may produce the germline difference seen at one junction end. The gene calls are TRBV2 and TRBJ2-5, with TRBD1 as a possible D gene (6 bases). CDR3 length: 12 amino acids. Germline V gene lookup returns CDR1 SNHLY and CDR2 FYNNEI. The CDR3 DNA sequence: TGTGCCAGCAGTGAAGAGGTTGGTCAGGGGTTCTTC. Translating gives CASSEEVGQGFF.

The sample holds many counts of this clonotype. The chain links TRBV7-9 to TRBJ2-7, with TRBD2 identical over 13 bases. From germline, CDR1 is SEHNR and CDR2 FQNEAQ (reference sequence). V dropped 3 bases and J dropped 3; count of bases not matched to a gene: 14. The CDR3 loop spans 19 amino acids. CDR3 sequence reads: CASSFWWGTSGEYIYEQYF. The CDR3 coding sequence is TGTGCCAGCAGCTTTTGGTGGGGGACTAGCGGGGAGTATATCTACGAGCAGTACTTC.

Here the CDR3 DNA reads TGTGCCAGCAGCCCGGGACAGTTTTATCAGCCCCAGCATTTT. Translated: CASSPGQFYQPQHF. The J gene is TRBJ1-5, the V gene TRBV7-2; 7 bases map to TRBD1. Germline trimming cut 5 bases from V and 5 bases from J; bases unmatched to any gene: 6. Germline assignment: CDR1 SGHTA and CDR2 FQGNSA. The CDR3 has 14 residues.

The CDR3 spells CASSSRGLSWGYTF. In nucleotides, the CDR3 is TGTGCCAGCAGTTCTAGGGGACTATCATGGGGCTACACCTTC. This rearrangement joins TRBV12-3 or TRBV12-4 to TRBJ1-2; the D gene is possibly TRBD1 (5 bases). Trimming cost V 4 bases and J 8 bases, with 17 bases left between them. CDR3 length: 14 amino acids.

This clonotype was seen more than once but under ten times. V is TRBV7-2 and J is TRBJ1-2; D ambiguous. The CDR3 totals 12 residues. CDR1 SGHTA and CDR2 FQGNSA come from the germline V gene. V lost 3 bases, J lost 4 bases, and 6 bases lay in between. In DNA form, the CDR3 reads TGTGCCAGCAGCTTCGGACCCTATGGCTACACCTTC. Encoded protein: CASSFGPYGYTF. The full variable domain, with the rest looked up from reference TRBV7-2 and TRBJ1-2, is GAGVSQSPSNKVTEKGKDVELRCDPISGHTALYWYRQSLGQGLEFLIYFQGNSAPDKSGLPSDRFSAERTGGSVSTLTIQRTQQEDSAVYLCASSFGPYGYTFGSGTRLTVV.

The V gene is TRBV28, the J gene TRBJ1-4, with D uncertain. In germline, CDR1 is MDHEN, CDR2 SYDVKM. The CDR3 spans 17 residues. V shed 4 bases and J shed 0 bases, with 15 bases lying between them. CDR3 protein: CASSSKGPDPTNEKLFF. The CDR3 coding sequence is TGTGCCAGCAGTTCGAAAGGGCCAGATCCAACTAATGAAAAACTGTTTTTT. Together with reference TRBV28 and TRBJ1-4, the CDR3 gives the full variable domain: DVKVTQSSRYLVKRTGEKVFLECVQDMDHENMFWYRQDPGLGLRLIYFSYDVKMKEKGDIPEGYSVSREKKERFSLILESASTNQTSMYLCASSSKGPDPTNEKLFFGSGTQLSVL.

This clonotype was seen more than once but under ten times. This chain uses TRBV12-3 or TRBV12-4 with TRBJ2-5, with 7 bases fitting TRBD1. The assigned J gene may be wrong: the sequence end matches TRBJ2-7 better. This CDR3 comprises 12 residues. The DNA for the CDR3 is TGTGCCAGCAGCGGACAGGCCTACGAGCAGTACTTC. It yields the protein CASSGQAYEQYF.

The CDR3 spells CASLDEGRTEAFF. The CDR3 bases are TGTGCCAGCCTGGACGAGGGGCGCACTGAAGCTTTCTTT. This rearrangement joins TRBV6-5 to TRBJ1-1; D may be TRBD1 (5 bases). Germline V gene data show CDR1 as MNHEY and CDR2 as SVGAGI. V was clipped by 8 bases and J by 4 bases, with 14 bases between them. The CDR3 has 13 residues.

This clonotype was detected a few times. This chain connects TRBV6-6 to TRBJ1-4; possibly TRBD1 for D (6 bases). Trimming left V 6 bases short and J 8 bases short, with 16 bases between. The CDR3 has 14 residues. Germline V gene lookup returns CDR1 MNHNY and CDR2 SVGAGI (reference sequence). This CDR3 is CASRTPVGGEKLFF. CDR3 bases: TGTGCCAGCAGGACCCCGGTAGGGGGAGAAAAACTGTTTTTT.

This chain links TRBV6-2 or TRBV6-3 with TRBJ2-7, with TRBD1 matching over 9 bases. CDR1 and CDR2 (germline): MNHEY, SVGEGT. With V trimmed by 5 bases and J by 6 bases, 5 bases remained unmatched. This CDR3 is 13 amino acids long. CDR3 residues: CASSRRQGGEQYF. CDR3 DNA: TGTGCCAGCAGTCGACGACAGGGGGGCGAGCAGTACTTC.

The chain is built from TRBV4-3 and TRBJ2-3; 11 positions match TRBD2. The germline V gene encodes CDR1 LGHNA and CDR2 YSLEER. The junction had 3 bases not matched to a gene; V was cut back by 0 bases and J by 7 bases. CDR3 size: 15 residues. CDR3 sequence: CASSQETSGGYTQYF. CDR3 coding DNA: TGCGCCAGCAGCCAAGAAACTAGCGGGGGCTATACGCAGTATTTT.

A few counts support this clonotype. V is TRBV12-3 or TRBV12-4 and J is TRBJ1-2, with 8 bases matching TRBD1. The J segment lost 7 bases and the V segment lost 3 bases, leaving 10 bases of the junction unmatched. There are 15 residues in the CDR3. The CDR3 loop reads CASSFPGQGAFGYTF. The CDR3 region has the DNA TGTGCCAGCAGTTTCCCGGGCCAGGGGGCCTTTGGCTACACCTTC.